This T cell receptor (beta chain) was found in a study of T cell changes during pregnancy in multiple sclerosis. Here immunoSEQ multiplex PCR was the method, and the copy in TCRdb shows in-frame clones only, minus some. The table includes roughly 90,000 clones, around 93% detected once. Trimming cost V 8 bases and J 7 bases; bases outside gene matches: 6. CDR1 is MDHEN and CDR2 is SYDVKM in the germline V gene. The CDR3 covers 14 residues. This receptor was identified in a female donor with multiple sclerosis, enrolled in a pregnancy study. The rearrangement joins TRBV28 to TRBJ2-2, with 11 bases aligning to TRBD2. The sample consisted of peripheral blood, taken before pregnancy. The CDR3 protein is CASVAGGRNGELFF. The CDR3 coding sequence is TGTGCCAGCGTAGCGGGAGGGCGGAACGGGGAGCTGTTTTTT.